The 21 T cell receptor beta chains presented below share a single source sample, sequenced in a study of CD8+CD57+ T cells in acquired aplastic anemia. The TCR beta profiling, which covered VDJ combination and CDR3 sequence, was carried out using genomic DNA as the template. TCRdb reanalysed the reads using MiXCR and keeps one entry per CDR3 protein. The data hold some 180,000 distinct CDR3 sequences, with approximately 46% observed a single time. Sample: sorted CD4+, CD8+, or CD8+CD57+ T cells (not recorded which) from PBMCs. The receptor set was obtained from a human donor in good health.

This clonotype was counted only a few times. This chain joins TRBV7-2 and TRBJ2-5; no clear D gene. In germline, CDR1 is SGHTA, CDR2 FQGNSA. The CDR3 spans 13 residues. The ends were cut back, 3 bases at V and 4 bases at J, with 9 bases in the middle. The CDR3 sequence is CASSFGVLETQYF. As DNA, the CDR3 is TGTGCCAGCAGCTTTGGGGTTTTAGAGACCCAGTACTTC.

This rearrangement joins TRBV7-9 to TRBJ2-7; 7 bases align to TRBD2. J gave up 1 base and V 10 bases, and 7 bases lay outside the gene matches. The CDR3 covers 13 residues. Germline assignment: CDR1 SEHNR and CDR2 FQNEAQ (reference sequence). This CDR3 reads CATVAGVSYEQYF. The CDR3 bases are TGTGCCACCGTCGCGGGGGTTTCCTACGAGCAGTACTTC.

This clonotype showed up many times. V gene TRBV7-9 combines with J gene TRBJ2-6; 10 nucleotides align to TRBD1. The CDR3 is 17 amino acids. Germline CDR1 reads SEHNR; CDR2 reads FQNEAQ (reference sequence). V shed 5 bases, J shed 0 bases, and the junction held 4 bases outside the gene matches. The CDR3 DNA follows: TGTGCCAGCAGCACCCGGACAGGGGGCTCTGGGGCCAACGTCCTGACTTTC. This translates into CASSTRTGGSGANVLTF.

This chain connects TRBV20-1 to TRBJ2-1, with 7 positions matching TRBD2. The CDR3 is 16 residues long. V dropped 1 base and J dropped 4; count of bases not matched to a gene: 10. Looked up from germline, CDR1 is DFQATT and CDR2 is SNEGSKA (reference sequence). For the CDR3, the DNA is TGCAGTGCTAGAGGTCGGGCGGGAGCTGGTTACAATGAGCAGTTCTTC. This translates into CSARGRAGAGYNEQFF.

The V gene is TRBV12-3 or TRBV12-4, the J gene TRBJ2-7; tentative D call: TRBD2 (6 bases). CDR3 length: 14 residues. Trimming took off 2 bases at V and 2 bases at J, with 10 bases between the two ends. CDR3 DNA sequence: TGTGCCAGCAGTTTAAACGGAGGGGCCTACGAGCAGTACTTC. This codes for CASSLNGGAYEQYF.

The table lists this clonotype with many counts. This sequence joins TRBV5-5 and TRBJ2-7, with 7 bases that match TRBD1. The CDR3 covers 14 residues. The germline gives CDR1 SGHKS, CDR2 YYEKEE (reference sequence). V lost 1 base and J lost 5; bases outside the gene matches: 6. The CDR3 DNA is TGTGCCAGCAGCTTGTTGCAGGGGGTAAACGAGCAGTACTTC. This encodes CASSLLQGVNEQYF.

In this sample, this clonotype turned up a few times. This sequence joins TRBV3-1 and TRBJ2-2, with D unresolved. CDR1 and CDR2 (germline): LGHDT, YNNKEL (reference sequence). V was pared by 4 bases and J by 2 bases, with 5 bases between. The CDR3 contains 13 residues. DNA for the CDR3: TGTGCCAGCAGCCCCATTAACACCGGGGAGCTGTTTTTT. This gives the protein CASSPINTGELFF.

This clonotype was seen a few times. The J gene is TRBJ2-5, the V gene TRBV10-3, with 11 nucleotides matching TRBD2. The CDR3 spans 14 residues. V lost 10 bases and J lost 2; bases outside the gene matches: 6. In germline, CDR1 is ENHRY, CDR2 SYGVKD. The CDR3: CASRVAGGQETQYF. CDR3 DNA: TGTGCCAGCAGGGTAGCGGGGGGGCAAGAGACCCAGTACTTC.

At least ten counts were recorded for this clonotype. This chain connects TRBV11-2 to TRBJ2-7; D gene unclear. There are 13 residues in the CDR3. Looked up from germline, CDR1 is SGHAT and CDR2 is FQNNGV. V was cut by 2 bases and J by 6 bases, with 11 bases left in between. This CDR3 is CASSLKGGSEQYF. Written as DNA, the CDR3 is TGTGCCAGCAGCTTAAAAGGTGGGTCCGAGCAGTACTTC.

V is TRBV25-1 and J is TRBJ2-4, with 8 bases lining up with TRBD1. Germline V gene data show CDR1 as MGHDK and CDR2 as SYGVNS. The length of the CDR3 is 15 residues. J was trimmed by 0 bases and V by 6 bases; bases with no gene match: 4. This CDR3 reads CASSGQGEAKNIQYF. The CDR3 coding sequence is TGTGCCAGCAGCGGACAGGGTGAAGCCAAAAACATTCAGTACTTC.

The CDR3 is CSVDRSASGTYDNEQFF. CDR3 coding DNA: TGCAGCGTTGATAGATCGGCTAGCGGGACCTACGACAATGAGCAGTTCTTC. The J gene is TRBJ2-1, the V gene TRBV29-1, with 9 bases aligning to TRBD2. This CDR3 is 17 amino acids long. Unmatched junction bases numbered 14, after V lost 3 bases and J lost 5 bases. The germline CDR1 and CDR2 sequences are SQVTM and ANQGSEA.

In its sample, this clonotype was seen many times. The chain combines TRBV3-1 with TRBJ2-7, with D uncertain. Per the germline V gene, CDR1 is LGHDT and CDR2 is YNNKEL (reference sequence). Deletions cut 1 base from V and 4 bases from J, with 5 bases between. This CDR3 has 12 residues. CDR3 bases: TGTGCCAGCAGCCAAGTAAGATACGAGCAGTACTTC. Translated, it gives CASSQVRYEQYF.

The chain carries TRBV20-1 and TRBJ2-5; D is perhaps TRBD1 or TRBD2 (5 bases each). The ends were cut back, 5 bases at V and 6 bases at J, with 19 bases in the middle. The CDR3 runs to 14 residues. The germline V gene encodes CDR1 DFQATT and CDR2 SNEGSKA (reference sequence). CDR3 protein: CSAGRDGAGKTQYF. DNA of the CDR3: TGCAGTGCTGGACGGGATGGGGCCGGGAAGACCCAGTACTTC.

V gene TRBV2 combines with J gene TRBJ2-5; 7 bases align to TRBD1. After removal of 6 bases from V and 1 base from J, the junction contained 5 bases not matched to a gene. Per the germline V gene, CDR1 is SNHLY and CDR2 is FYNNEI. CDR3 size: 14 residues. The CDR3 DNA reads TGTGCCAGCAGGCTGACAGGGCCCCAAGAGACCCAGTACTTC. Protein: CASRLTGPQETQYF.

With respect to this clonotype: A much larger clonotype is one base distant, so this may be a read error. The chain combines TRBV6-5 with TRBJ1-2; a possible D gene is TRBD1 (5 bases). The length of the CDR3 is 15 residues. Germline lookup yields CDR1 MNHEY and CDR2 SVGAGI. V was cut by 0 bases and J by 3 bases, with 11 bases left in between. CDR3 bases: TGTGCCAGCAGTTACTCAAGCGGGGGAGACTATGGCTACACCTTC. Residues: CASSYSSGGDYGYTF.

This clonotype has only a few counts. This chain joins TRBV7-2 and TRBJ2-1; D remains ambiguous. CDR3 length: 16 amino acids. Germline V gene sequence: CDR1 SGHTA, CDR2 FQGNSA. V was shortened by 0 bases and J by 4 bases, with 13 bases between the two germline ends. The CDR3 DNA reads TGTGCCAGCAGCTTAGCCCGTTCCTACTTTTACAATGAGCAGTTCTTC. This encodes CASSLARSYFYNEQFF.

In this sample, this clonotype turned up many times. Germline is not matched at one junction end, which may reflect a read error. The chain has TRBV7-2 and TRBJ2-7; D may be TRBD1 (5 bases). The CDR3 spans 15 residues. CDR1 is SGHTA, CDR2 FQGNSA, per germline. The CDR3 here is CASSLEAQGSHEQYF. DNA for the CDR3: TGTGCCAGCAGCTTAGAGGCCCAGGGCTCCCACGAGCAGTACTTC.

This clonotype was seen ten or more times. V is TRBV9 and J is TRBJ1-6, with D perhaps matching TRBD1 (5 bases). The CDR3 loop spans 15 amino acids. The V gene's germline CDR1 is SGDLS and CDR2 YYNGEE. Trimming cost V 0 bases and J 8 bases, with 12 bases left between them. CDR3 in amino acids: CASSVDGALDSPLHF. The CDR3 DNA sequence: TGTGCCAGCAGCGTAGATGGGGCGCTGGATTCACCCCTCCACTTT.

V and J are TRBV10-3 and TRBJ1-3; no clear D. Germline loops: CDR1 ENHRY, CDR2 SYGVKD. This CDR3 comprises 16 residues. Trimming took off 10 bases at V and 0 bases at J, with 19 bases between the two ends. This CDR3 is CASTNQGEVSGNTIYF. CDR3 in DNA: TGTGCCAGCACCAATCAAGGAGAAGTCTCTGGAAACACCATATATTTT.

The table lists this clonotype with many counts. The chain has TRBV5-1 and TRBJ2-5; TRBD1 is a possible D gene (6 bases). Trimming took off 4 bases at V and 5 bases at J, with 18 bases between the two ends. Germline V gives CDR1 SGHRS, CDR2 YFSETQ. The CDR3 length is 15 residues. The CDR3 region is CASSTSGGVGETQYF. For the CDR3, the DNA is TGCGCCAGCAGCACGTCTGGGGGCGTCGGGGAGACCCAGTACTTC.

The J gene is TRBJ2-5, the V gene TRBV10-3; D is perhaps TRBD2 (5 bases). The CDR3 runs to 14 residues. Germline lookup yields CDR1 ENHRY and CDR2 SYGVKD. V lost 4 bases and J 3 bases, leaving 12 bases between the germline ends. The CDR3 spells CAISGLTQKETQYF. The CDR3 coding sequence is TGTGCCATCAGTGGACTAACGCAGAAAGAGACCCAGTACTTC.